The clone carrying this T cell receptor beta chain was detected a few times. Its antigen is unidentified. This specimen comes from a study of blood T cells in healthy people across ages. Study at large: Template switching retrieved approximately one barcoded beta molecule for each two T cells. Study results and limitations: Donor CMV infection status was unknown, possibly confounding age-related changes in expanded clonotypes. Both higher diversity and more naive CD4+ cells marked long-lived donors when set against aged donors.

Using a J-beta primer mix together with a sample-barcoded 5' primer, a second PCR was run for roughly 7 to 12 cycles. A template-switch adaptor with 12 random nucleotides tagged each cDNA molecule. TCRdb fed the 5' RACE reads into MiXCR, producing one record per CDR3 protein. The sample shows hundreds of thousands of distinct CDR3 sequences, about 59% of them seen only once. Trimming left V 0 bases short and J 3 bases short, with 17 bases between. The CDR3 has 17 residues. CDR1 and CDR2 from the germline V gene are MGHRA and YSYEKL. Sequences were obtained from blood. J is TRBJ1-2 and V is TRBV4-1; D is perhaps TRBD1 (6 bases). The sequence derives from a man aged 25 to 40 in good health. The CDR3 sequence is CASSQEEHRELDYGYTF. CDR3 coding DNA: TGCGCCAGCAGCCAAGAGGAACACAGGGAGTTAGACTATGGCTACACCTTC.